These T cell receptor beta chains were read from a single sample in a study of blood T cells in healthy people across ages. TCRdb re-derived calls from the 5' RACE reads in MiXCR, one entry per CDR3 protein. The sample carries 800,000 or so distinct CDR3 sequences, 62% recorded once. The specimen was blood. These receptors originate from a man aged 25-45 years in good health. CDR3s include the opening cysteine and the closing phenylalanine or tryptophan. The order of the fields is V gene, D gene, clone size, J gene, CDR3 DNA, CDR3 protein. The D gene is left open where the match is weak. Clone size appears in some rows only: once, few, many, or a class for an expanded clone.

TRBV5-6	TRBD1	many	TRBJ2-3	TGTGCCAGCAGCGGGGTGGTTGGGGACAGGTCCACAGATACGCAGTATTTT	CASSGVVGDRSTDTQYF
TRBV6-5	.	.	TRBJ2-6	TGTACCCGCAGTTCGACTGGGGCTGGGGCCAACGTCCTGACTTTC	CTRSSTGAGANVLTF
TRBV5-1	TRBD1	.	TRBJ2-6	TGCGCCAGCAGCTTGCAGGGACAGGGCCCATCTGGGGCCAACGTCCTGACTTTC	CASSLQGQGPSGANVLTF
TRBV7-9	.	.	TRBJ2-7	TGTGCCAGCAGCCGAGGACAAGGTGGGGTCTACGAGCAGTACTTC	CASSRGQGGVYEQYF
TRBV4-3	TRBD1	.	TRBJ2-7	TGCGCCAGCAGCCAAGAGTGGACAGGCGGCTACGAGCAGTACTTC	CASSQEWTGGYEQYF
TRBV12-3/TRBV12-4	TRBD2	.	TRBJ2-2	TGTGCCAGCAGAAGGGGACTAGCGGGGGGCGCCGGGGAGCTGTTTTTT	CASRRGLAGGAGELFF
TRBV9	TRBD1	.	TRBJ2-3	TGTGCCAGCAGTGGAACAGGGGGGAAGACAGATACGCAGTATTTT	CASSGTGGKTDTQYF
TRBV7-8	.	.	TRBJ2-7	TGTGCCAGCAACCCACCAGAGTCCTACGAGCAGTACTTC	CASNPPESYEQYF
TRBV20-1	TRBD1	few	TRBJ2-7	TGCAGTGCTAGAGATCCAGGGGGACAGGACGAGCAGTACTTC	CSARDPGGQDEQYF
TRBV7-9	.	.	TRBJ2-5	TGTGCCAGCAAACGTGGGGGGCAACAGACCCAGTACTTC	CASKRGGQQTQYF
TRBV5-1	TRBD2	.	TRBJ2-3	TGCGCCAGCAGCTTCTCTAGCGGGGACACAGATACGCAGTATTTT	CASSFSSGDTDTQYF
TRBV11-2	.	.	TRBJ2-1	TGTGCCAGCAGCTTAGTCTATGGGTCTAGATACAATGAGCAGTTCTTC	CASSLVYGSRYNEQFF
TRBV2	.	.	TRBJ2-2	TGTGCCAGCACGAACCCCGGGGAGCTGTTTTTT	CASTNPGELFF
TRBV11-3	.	.	TRBJ2-1	TGTGCCAGCAGTCGGACAGACAATGAGCAGTTCTTC	CASSRTDNEQFF
TRBV3-1	.	.	TRBJ1-6	TGTGCCAGCAGTCCGCAACGACGGGGAAATTCACCCCTCCACTTT	CASSPQRRGNSPLHF
TRBV10-3	.	.	TRBJ1-1	TGTGCCATCGGAAAGGGCACTGAAGCTTTCTTT	CAIGKGTEAFF
TRBV7-9	.	few	TRBJ2-7	TGTGCCAGCACCCTGGGCCTCGGGTCCCAGTACTTC	CASTLGLGSQYF
TRBV4-2	TRBD1	.	TRBJ2-7	TGTGCCAGCAGCCAAGGGACAGGGGGTTATTACGAGCAGTACTTC	CASSQGTGGYYEQYF
TRBV20-1	.	.	TRBJ1-2	TGCAGTACGACTTCGAACGGAGTATATGGCTACACCTTC	CSTTSNGVYGYTF
TRBV27	.	.	TRBJ2-1	TGTGCCAGCAGTTTATCGAAAGGGGCCGGCGGTGAGCAGTTCTTC	CASSLSKGAGGEQFF